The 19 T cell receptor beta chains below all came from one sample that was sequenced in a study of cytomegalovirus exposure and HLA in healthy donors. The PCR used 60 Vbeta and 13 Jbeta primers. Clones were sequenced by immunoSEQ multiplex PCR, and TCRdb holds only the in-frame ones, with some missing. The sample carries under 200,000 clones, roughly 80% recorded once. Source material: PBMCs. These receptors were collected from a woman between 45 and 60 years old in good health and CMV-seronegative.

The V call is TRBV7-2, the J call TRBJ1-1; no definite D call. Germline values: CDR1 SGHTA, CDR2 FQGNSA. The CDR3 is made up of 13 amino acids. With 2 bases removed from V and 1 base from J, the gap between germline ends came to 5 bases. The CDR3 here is CASSLISNTEAFF. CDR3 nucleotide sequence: TGTGCCAGCAGCTTAATATCGAACACTGAAGCTTTCTTT.

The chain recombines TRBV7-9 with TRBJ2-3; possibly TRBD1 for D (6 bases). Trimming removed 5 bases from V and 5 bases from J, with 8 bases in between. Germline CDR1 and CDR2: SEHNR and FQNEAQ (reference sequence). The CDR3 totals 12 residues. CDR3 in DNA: TGTGCCAGCAGCGCGACAGGAGATACGCAGTATTTT. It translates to CASSATGDTQYF.

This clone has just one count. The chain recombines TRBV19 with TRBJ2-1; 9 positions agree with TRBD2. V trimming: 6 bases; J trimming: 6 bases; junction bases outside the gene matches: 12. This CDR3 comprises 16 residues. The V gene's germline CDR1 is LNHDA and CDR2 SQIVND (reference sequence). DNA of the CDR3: TGTGCCAGTAGCCCTCGCGGGGCGGGAGGGCTCAATGAGCAGTTCTTC. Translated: CASSPRGAGGLNEQFF.

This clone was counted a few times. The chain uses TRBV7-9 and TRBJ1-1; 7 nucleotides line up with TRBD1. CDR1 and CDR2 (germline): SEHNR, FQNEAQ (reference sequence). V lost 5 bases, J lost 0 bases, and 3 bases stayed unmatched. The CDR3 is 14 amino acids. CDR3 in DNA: TGTGCCAGCAGCCCGGGACAGATGAACACTGAAGCTTTCTTT. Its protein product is CASSPGQMNTEAFF. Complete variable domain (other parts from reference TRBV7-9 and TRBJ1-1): DTGVSQNPRHKITKRGQNVTFRCDPISEHNRLYWYRQTLGQGPEFLTYFQNEAQLEKSRLLSDRFSAERPKGSFSTLEIQRTEQGDSAMYLCASSPGQMNTEAFFGQGTRLTVV.

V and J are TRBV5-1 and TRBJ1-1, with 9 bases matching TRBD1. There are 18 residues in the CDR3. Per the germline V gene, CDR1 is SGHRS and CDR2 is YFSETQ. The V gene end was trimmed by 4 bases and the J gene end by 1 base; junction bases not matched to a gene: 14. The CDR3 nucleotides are TGCGCCAGCAGCCTCCGTCCCGGGACAGGGACCGGGAACACTGAAGCTTTCTTT. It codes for CASSLRPGTGTGNTEAFF.

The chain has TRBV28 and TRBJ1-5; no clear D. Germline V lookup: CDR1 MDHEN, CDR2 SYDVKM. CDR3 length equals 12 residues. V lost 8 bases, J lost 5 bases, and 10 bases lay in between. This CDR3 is CASQEGDQPQHF. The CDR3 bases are TGTGCCAGCCAGGAGGGAGATCAGCCCCAGCATTTT.

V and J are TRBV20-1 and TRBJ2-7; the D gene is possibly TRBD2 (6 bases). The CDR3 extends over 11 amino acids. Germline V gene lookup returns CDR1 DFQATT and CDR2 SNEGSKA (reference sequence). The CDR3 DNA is TGCGTAGCGGAGATCCTCTACGAGCAGTACTTC. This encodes CVAEILYEQYF.

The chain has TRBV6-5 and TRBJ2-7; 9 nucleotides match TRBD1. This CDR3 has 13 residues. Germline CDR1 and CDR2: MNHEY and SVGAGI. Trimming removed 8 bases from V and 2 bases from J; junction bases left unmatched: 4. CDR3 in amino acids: CASGRTGAYEQYF. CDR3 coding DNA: TGTGCCAGCGGACGGACAGGGGCCTACGAGCAGTACTTC.

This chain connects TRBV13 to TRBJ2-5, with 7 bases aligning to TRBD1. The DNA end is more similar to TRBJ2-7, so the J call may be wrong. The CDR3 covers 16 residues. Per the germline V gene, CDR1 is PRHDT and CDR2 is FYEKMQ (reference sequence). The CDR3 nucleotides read TGTGCCAGCAGCATAAGTACCGGGACAGAGTTCTACGAGCAGTACTTC. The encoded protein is CASSISTGTEFYEQYF.

CDR3 residues: CASWVDFDYEQYF. The CDR3 coding sequence is TGTGCCAGCTGGGTGGACTTTGACTACGAGCAGTACTTC. The rearrangement joins TRBV28 to TRBJ2-7, with a weak D call TRBD2 (5 bases). The germline V gene encodes CDR1 MDHEN and CDR2 SYDVKM. Trimming left V 8 bases short and J 3 bases short, with 14 bases between. The CDR3 has 13 residues.

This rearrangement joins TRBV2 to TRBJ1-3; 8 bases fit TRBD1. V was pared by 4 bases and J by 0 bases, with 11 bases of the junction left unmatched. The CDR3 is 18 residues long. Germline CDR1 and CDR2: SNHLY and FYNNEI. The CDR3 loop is CASSALGGQAISGNTIYF. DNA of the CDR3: TGTGCCAGCAGTGCCTTGGGGGGACAGGCGATCTCTGGAAACACCATATATTTT.

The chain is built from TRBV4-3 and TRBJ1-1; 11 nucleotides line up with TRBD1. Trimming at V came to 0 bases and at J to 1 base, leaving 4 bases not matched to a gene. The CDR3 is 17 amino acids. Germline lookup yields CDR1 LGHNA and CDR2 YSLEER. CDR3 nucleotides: TGCGCCAGCAGCCAAGAGGACAGGGGGCGTAAGAACACTGAAGCTTTCTTT. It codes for CASSQEDRGRKNTEAFF.

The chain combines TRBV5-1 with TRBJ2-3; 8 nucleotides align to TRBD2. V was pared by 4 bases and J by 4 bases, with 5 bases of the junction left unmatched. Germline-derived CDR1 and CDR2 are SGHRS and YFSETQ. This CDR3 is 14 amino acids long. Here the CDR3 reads CASSTSGSADTQYF. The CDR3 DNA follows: TGCGCCAGCAGCACAAGCGGGAGTGCAGATACGCAGTATTTT. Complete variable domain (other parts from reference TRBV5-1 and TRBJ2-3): KAGVTQTPRYLIKTRGQQVTLSCSPISGHRSVSWYQQTPGQGLQFLFEYFSETQRNKGNFPGRFSGRQFSNSRSEMNVSTLELGDSALYLCASSTSGSADTQYFGPGTRLTVL.

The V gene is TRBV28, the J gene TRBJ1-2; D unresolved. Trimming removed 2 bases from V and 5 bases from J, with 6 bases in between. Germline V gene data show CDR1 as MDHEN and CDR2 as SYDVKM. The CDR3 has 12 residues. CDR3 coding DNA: TGTGCCAGCAGTTTACGGGAGTATGGCTACACCTTC. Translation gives CASSLREYGYTF.

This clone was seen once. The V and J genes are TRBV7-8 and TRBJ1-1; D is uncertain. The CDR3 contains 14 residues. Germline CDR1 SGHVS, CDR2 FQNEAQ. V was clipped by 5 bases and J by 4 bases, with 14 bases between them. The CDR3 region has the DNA TGTGCCAGCAGCCATTCGGGGTGGAGCACTGAAGCTTTCTTT. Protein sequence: CASSHSGWSTEAFF. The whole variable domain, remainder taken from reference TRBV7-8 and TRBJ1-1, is GAGVSQSPRYKVAKRGQDVALRCDPISGHVSLFWYQQALGQGPEFLTYFQNEAQLDKSGLPSDRFFAERPEGSVSTLKIQRTQQEDSAVYLCASSHSGWSTEAFFGQGTRLTVV.

CDR3 loop: CASSPTLWGDEQYF. DNA for the CDR3: TGTGCCAGCAGTCCGACCTTGTGGGGGGACGAGCAGTACTTC. The chain uses TRBV27 and TRBJ2-7; TRBD2 might be the D (6 bases). Trimming left V 5 bases short and J 5 bases short, with 16 bases between. CDR1 MNHEY and CDR2 SMNVEV come from the germline V gene (reference sequence). The CDR3 is 14 amino acids.

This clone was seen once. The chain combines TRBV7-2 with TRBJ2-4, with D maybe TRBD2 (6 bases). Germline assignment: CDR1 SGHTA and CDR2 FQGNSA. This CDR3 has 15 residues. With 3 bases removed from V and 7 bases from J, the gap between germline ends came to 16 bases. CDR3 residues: CASSFRTWGENIQYF. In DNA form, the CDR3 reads TGTGCCAGCAGCTTTCGGACTTGGGGGGAGAACATTCAGTACTTC.

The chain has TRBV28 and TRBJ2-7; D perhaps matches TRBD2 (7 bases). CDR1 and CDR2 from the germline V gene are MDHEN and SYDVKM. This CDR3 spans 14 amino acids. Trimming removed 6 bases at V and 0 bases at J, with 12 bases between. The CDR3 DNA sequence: TGTGCCAGCAGCCCCGGGGGGCTCTCCTACGAGCAGTACTTC. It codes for CASSPGGLSYEQYF. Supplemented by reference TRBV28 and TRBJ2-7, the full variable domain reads DVKVTQSSRYLVKRTGEKVFLECVQDMDHENMFWYRQDPGLGLRLIYFSYDVKMKEKGDIPEGYSVSREKKERFSLILESASTNQTSMYLCASSPGGLSYEQYFGPGTRLTVT.

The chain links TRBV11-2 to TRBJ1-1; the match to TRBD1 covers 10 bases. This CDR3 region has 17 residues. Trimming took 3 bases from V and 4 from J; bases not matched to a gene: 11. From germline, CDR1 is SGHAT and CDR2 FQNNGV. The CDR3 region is CASSFGGTGAVGTEAFF. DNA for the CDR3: TGTGCCAGCAGCTTTGGTGGGACAGGGGCCGTCGGCACTGAAGCTTTCTTT.